This TCR beta chain was sequenced during a study of blood T cell repertoires in COVID-19 (dated by TCRdb to the early 2020s). Regarding the study in general: Samples covering the acute and convalescent phases of COVID-19 were provided by collaborators in the United States, Italy and Spain. A de-identified subject ID, COVID-19 status, age in years and sex were almost always included in the sample metadata. The repertoires were released in a freely available public database intended as a resource for research on the immune response to SARS-CoV-2. The dataset comprised deeply sampled blood TCRbeta repertoires from subjects exposed to, actively infected with, or recovered from COVID-19. The material from the prospective study consisted of cDNA or gDNA derived from T cells, B-cell-depleted T cells, or PBMCs. Samples came from the ongoing ImmuneRACE study (first 160 participants) plus 1,254 subjects from 6 global collaborators. Where available, HLA class I and class II types were taken from metadata supplied by the sample provider and were not determined by assay-based typing. Broad study findings and their caveats: The amount of clinical and demographic metadata varied by source and participant and was provided uncurated.

V is trimmed back by 1 base and J by 4 bases, and the junction contains 7 bases that no gene match accounts for. The germline V gene supplies CDR1 MGHRA and CDR2 YSYEKL. CDR3 length: 16 amino acids, cysteine to phenylalanine. Just the 48-base CDR3 DNA is kept, in frame starting at base 1. TCRbeta CDR3 regions were amplified from genomic DNA by means of the immunoSEQ Assay, a bias-controlled multiplex PCR. The authors' analysis ran thus. The number of nucleated cells in each sample was estimated by amplification of reference gene primers within the assay. To quantify the absolute abundance of each unique TCRbeta CDR3 rearrangement, sequence reads were collapsed and filtered. Productive Simpson clonality was computed per sample as the square root of Simpson's diversity index over productive rearrangements. This is the immuneACCESS table as TCRdb keeps it, with only in-frame sequences that have V and J called. A part of the clones is gone; compared with another copy, unresolved V genes explain less than half, and the rest is unexplained. The V and J calls and clone size are taken from that table; D and trimming were inferred from the DNA. The sample table records about 110,000 clones; 88% of these occur just once. The ten largest clones capture 2% to 3% of the sample.

Each collaborating institution followed its own protocols to collect whole blood in K2EDTA tubes. For TCRbeta analysis, collaborators shipped samples in one of three forms: frozen whole blood, isolated PBMCs, or DNA extracted from either of those sample types. In regard to this clone: The antigen it binds to is not known. No quality values exist for individual bases; no much larger clone is one base distant.

The rearranged segments are TRBV4-1 and TRBJ2-1, with 7 central nucleotides matching TRBD2. Sample: peripheral blood. This receptor was taken from a human donor in a cohort sampled during active COVID-19. The DNA is as follows: TGCGCCAGCAGCCAAGGGTCTAGCGGAAGATACAATGAGCAGTTCTTC. This encodes CASSQGSSGRYNEQFF.